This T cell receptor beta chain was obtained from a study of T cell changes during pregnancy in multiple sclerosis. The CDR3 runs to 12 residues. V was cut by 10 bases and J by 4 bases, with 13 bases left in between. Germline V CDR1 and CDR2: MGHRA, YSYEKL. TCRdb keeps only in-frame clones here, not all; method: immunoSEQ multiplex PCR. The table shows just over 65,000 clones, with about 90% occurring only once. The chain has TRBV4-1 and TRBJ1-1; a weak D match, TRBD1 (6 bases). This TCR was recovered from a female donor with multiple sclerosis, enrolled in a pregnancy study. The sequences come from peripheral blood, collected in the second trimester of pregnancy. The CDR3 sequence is CATQGMGTEAFF. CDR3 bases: TGCGCCACTCAGGGGATGGGCACTGAAGCTTTCTTT.